What follows is one T cell receptor (beta chain) and its context. What it binds is not known. These data come from a study of CD4 T cells in relation to SARS-CoV-2 and coronaviruses. Overall study results and limits: SARS-CoV-2-driven expansion was significantly weaker in crossreactive than monoreactive clones.

The unexposed donors gave CD4+ T cells in about 2011-2019, prior to COVID-19. After about 11 days of culture, CD4+ T cells were isolated. Cells permitting, SARS-CoV-2 S/N and four cold-coronavirus spikes were tested on unexposed-donor CD4+ T cells. The protocol was immunoSEQ multiplex PCR, while the TCRdb copy is restricted to in-frame clones and leaves out a portion. The top ten clones hold 25% to 35% of a sample with 15,000 to 20,000 clones, 70% to 85% of them seen once. The CDR3 spans 16 residues. Germline V CDR1 and CDR2: SNHLY, FYNNEI. Trimming removed 5 bases from V and 6 bases from J, with 20 bases in between.

The chain carries TRBV2 and TRBJ2-1, with D uncertain. Sequences were obtained from CD4+ T cells from PBMCs, cultured in vitro. This receptor was obtained from a human donor in good health. The CDR3 sequence is CASSSPEAGESNEQFF. The CDR3, as DNA: TGTGCCAGCAGTTCTCCCGAGGCAGGCGAGAGCAATGAGCAGTTCTTC.